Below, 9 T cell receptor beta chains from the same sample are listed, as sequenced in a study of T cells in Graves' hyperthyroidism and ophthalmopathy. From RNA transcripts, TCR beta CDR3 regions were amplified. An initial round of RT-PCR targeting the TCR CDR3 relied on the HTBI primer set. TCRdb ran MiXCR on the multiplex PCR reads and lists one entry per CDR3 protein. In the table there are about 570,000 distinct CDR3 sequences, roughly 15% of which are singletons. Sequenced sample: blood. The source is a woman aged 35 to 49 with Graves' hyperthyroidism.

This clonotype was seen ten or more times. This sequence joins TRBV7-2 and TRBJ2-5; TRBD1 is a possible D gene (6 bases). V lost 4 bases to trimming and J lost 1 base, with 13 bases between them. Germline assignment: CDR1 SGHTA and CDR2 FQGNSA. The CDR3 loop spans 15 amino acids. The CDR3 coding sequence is TGTGCCAGCAGCTCGGACAGCCTGTTCCAAGAGACCCAGTACTTC. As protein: CASSSDSLFQETQYF. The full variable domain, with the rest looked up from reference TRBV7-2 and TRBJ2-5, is GAGVSQSPSNKVTEKGKDVELRCDPISGHTALYWYRQSLGQGLEFLIYFQGNSAPDKSGLPSDRFSAERTGGSVSTLTIQRTQQEDSAVYLCASSSDSLFQETQYFGPGTRLLVL.

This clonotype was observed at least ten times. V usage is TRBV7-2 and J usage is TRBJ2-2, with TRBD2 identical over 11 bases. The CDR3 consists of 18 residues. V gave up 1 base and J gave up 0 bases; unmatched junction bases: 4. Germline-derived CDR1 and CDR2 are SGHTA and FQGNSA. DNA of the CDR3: TGTGCCAGCAGCTTAGTAGCGGGAGGGCCGGCGAACACCGGGGAGCTGTTTTTT. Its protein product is CASSLVAGGPANTGELFF.

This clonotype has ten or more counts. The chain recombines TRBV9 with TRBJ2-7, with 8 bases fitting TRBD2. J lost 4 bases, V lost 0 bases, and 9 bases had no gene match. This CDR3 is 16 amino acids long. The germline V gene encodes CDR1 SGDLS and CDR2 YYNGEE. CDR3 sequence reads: CASSVAMSGSLYEQYF. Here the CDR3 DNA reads TGTGCCAGCAGCGTAGCAATGAGCGGGAGTTTATACGAGCAGTACTTC. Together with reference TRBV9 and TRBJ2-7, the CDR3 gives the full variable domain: DSGVTQTPKHLITATGQRVTLRCSPRSGDLSVYWYQQSLDQGLQFLIQYYNGEERAKGNILERFSAQQFPDLHSELNLSSLELGDSALYFCASSVAMSGSLYEQYFGPGTRLTVT.

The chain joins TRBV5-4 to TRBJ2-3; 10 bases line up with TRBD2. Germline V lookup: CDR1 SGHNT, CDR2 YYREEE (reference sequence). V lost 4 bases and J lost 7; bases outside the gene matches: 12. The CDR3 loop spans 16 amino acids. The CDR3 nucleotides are TGTGCCAGCAGCACTCCTTCCCTAGCGGGAGCTCATACGCAGTATTTT. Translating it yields CASSTPSLAGAHTQYF. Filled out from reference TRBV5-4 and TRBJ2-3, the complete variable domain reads ETGVTQSPTHLIKTRGQQVTLRCSSQSGHNTVSWYQQALGQGPQFIFQYYREEENGRGNFPPRFSGLQFPNYSSELNVNALELDDSALYLCASSTPSLAGAHTQYFGPGTRLTVL.

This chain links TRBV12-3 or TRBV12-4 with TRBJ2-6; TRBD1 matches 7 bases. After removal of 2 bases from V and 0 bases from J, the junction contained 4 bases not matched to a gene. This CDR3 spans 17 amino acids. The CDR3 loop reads CASSLKGAHSGANVLTF. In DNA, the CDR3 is TGTGCCAGCAGTTTAAAGGGGGCCCACTCTGGGGCCAACGTCCTGACTTTC.

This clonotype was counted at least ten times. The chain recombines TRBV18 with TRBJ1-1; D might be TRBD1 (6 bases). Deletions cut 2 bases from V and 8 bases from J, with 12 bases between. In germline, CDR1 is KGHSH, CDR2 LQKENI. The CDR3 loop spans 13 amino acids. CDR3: CASSPGLDREAFF. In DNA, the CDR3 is TGTGCCAGCTCACCAGGTCTTGACAGGGAAGCTTTCTTT.

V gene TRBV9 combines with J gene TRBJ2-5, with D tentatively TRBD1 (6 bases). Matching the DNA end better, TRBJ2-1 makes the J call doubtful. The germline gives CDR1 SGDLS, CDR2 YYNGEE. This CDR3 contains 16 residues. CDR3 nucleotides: TGTGCCAGCAGCGTAGGGATCCGGGACACCCAAGAGACCCAGTTCTTC. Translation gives CASSVGIRDTQETQFF.

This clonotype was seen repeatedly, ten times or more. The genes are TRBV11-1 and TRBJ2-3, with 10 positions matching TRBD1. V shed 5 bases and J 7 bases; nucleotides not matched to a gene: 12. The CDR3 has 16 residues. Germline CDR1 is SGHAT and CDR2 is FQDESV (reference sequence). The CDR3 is CASSPIPGQGLYTQYF. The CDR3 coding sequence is TGTGCCAGCAGCCCTATTCCGGGACAGGGGCTTTATACGCAGTATTTT.

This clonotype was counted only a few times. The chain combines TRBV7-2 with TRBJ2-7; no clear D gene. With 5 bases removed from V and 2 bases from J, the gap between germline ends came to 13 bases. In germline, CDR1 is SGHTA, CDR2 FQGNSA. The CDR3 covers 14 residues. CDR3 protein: CASSPPNIPYEQYF. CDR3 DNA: TGTGCCAGCAGCCCCCCGAATATCCCCTACGAGCAGTACTTC.